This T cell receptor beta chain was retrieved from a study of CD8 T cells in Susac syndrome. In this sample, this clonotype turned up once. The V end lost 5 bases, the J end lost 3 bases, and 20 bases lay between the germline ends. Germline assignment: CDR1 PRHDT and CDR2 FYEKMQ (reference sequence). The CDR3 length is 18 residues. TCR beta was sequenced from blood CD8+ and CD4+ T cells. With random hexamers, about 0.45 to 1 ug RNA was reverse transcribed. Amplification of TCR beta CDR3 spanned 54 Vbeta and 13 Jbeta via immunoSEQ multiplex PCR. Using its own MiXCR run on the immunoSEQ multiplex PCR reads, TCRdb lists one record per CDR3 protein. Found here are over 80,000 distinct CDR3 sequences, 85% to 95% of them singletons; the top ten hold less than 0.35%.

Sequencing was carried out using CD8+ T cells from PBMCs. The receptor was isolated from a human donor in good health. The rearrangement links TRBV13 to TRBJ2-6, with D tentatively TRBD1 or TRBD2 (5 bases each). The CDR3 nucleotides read TGTGCCAGCAGCGAAGACGGGGCAGTCTTTAATGGGGCCAACGTCCTGACTTTC. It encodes CASSEDGAVFNGANVLTF.